The clone carrying this T cell receptor beta chain is a singleton in its sample. What it recognizes is unknown. Enrollment excluded any patients with other autoimmune diseases, uncontrolled infections, pregnancy or lactation. The TCR beta CDR3 regions underwent amplification from RNA transcripts. Following a first-round RT-PCR that used HTBI primers, a second-round multiplex PCR was carried out. TCRdb fed the multiplex PCR reads into MiXCR, producing one record per CDR3 protein. In the table there are 350,000 to 400,000 distinct CDR3 sequences, around 20% of which are singletons. The data belong to a study of Graves' ophthalmopathy and Graves' hyperthyroidism. Broader study findings: Blood also held most thyroid clonotypes expanded above 0.001 frequency. Separation of ophthalmopathy from stable hyperthyroidism was achieved by a 13-signature model, at around 89% sensitivity and roughly 81% specificity.

This CDR3 spans 12 amino acids. From germline, CDR1 is SGDLS and CDR2 YYNGEE. The V end lost 4 bases, the J end lost 5 bases, and 9 bases lay between the germline ends. The TCR was taken from a woman younger than 30 with Graves' ophthalmopathy. This sequence joins TRBV9 and TRBJ2-5; D perhaps matches TRBD2 (6 bases). Sequenced input: peripheral blood. Here the CDR3 reads CASSSREETQYF. The CDR3 nucleotides read TGTGCCAGCAGCTCCCGGGAGGAGACCCAGTACTTC.